The entry that follows covers one T cell receptor (beta chain) sequence. Antigen: not known. This sample's TCRbeta library carried unique molecular identifier barcodes. TCRdb used MiXCR to reprocess the PCR reads, holding one entry per CDR3 protein. Here the sample spans 140,000 to 150,000 distinct CDR3 sequences, 7.5% to 9% being singletons. Germline CDR1 DFQATT, CDR2 SNEGSKA (reference sequence). The CDR3 sequence is 16 residues long. After removal of 1 base from V and 3 bases from J, the junction contained 9 bases not matched to a gene. The data belong to a study of T-cell reconstitution after alpha-beta-depleted transplantation in children. Broader study findings: By about two months after transplant, alpha-beta T cells reportedly arose from several hundred graft clones that had expanded.

The chain links TRBV20-1 to TRBJ2-7; 10 nucleotides line up with TRBD2. The receptor was isolated from a female patient between 2 and 15 years old who had a stem cell transplant for congenital amegakaryocytic thrombocytopenia, so the T cells may come from the graft donor. Here the sequenced sample was PBMCs, mostly from graft donor cells, taken 180 days after TCRalphabeta/CD19-depleted stem cell transplant. In DNA form, the CDR3 reads TGCAGTGCTAGAGGGAAAGGGACTAGCGCCTACTACGAGCAGTACTTC. Its protein product is CSARGKGTSAYYEQYF.